One sample yielded the 29 T cell receptor beta chains listed below, sequenced in a study of siplizumab effects on memory and regulatory T cells. Assay used: immunoSEQ multiplex PCR; TCRdb lists only in-frame clones, some missing. This sample has approximately 94,000 clones; approximately 91% occur once, and the top ten carry around 0.15%. Sequencing input: CD4+ T cells sorted from blood. The receptors here all came from a human donor in good health.

The genes are TRBV5-6 and TRBJ1-2, with 7 positions matching TRBD1. Germline V gives CDR1 SGHDT, CDR2 YYEEEE. With 4 bases clipped from V and 4 bases from J, the junction kept 10 bases outside the gene matches. This CDR3 spans 15 amino acids. The CDR3 sequence is CASSVQGPLIYGYTF. In nucleotides, the CDR3 is TGTGCCAGCAGCGTACAGGGGCCACTCATCTATGGCTACACCTTC. The variable domain in full, with the rest retrieved from reference TRBV5-6 and TRBJ1-2, is DAGVTQSPTHLIKTRGQQVTLRCSPKSGHDTVSWYQQALGQGPQFIFQYYEEEERQRGNFPDRFSGHQFPNYSSELNVNALLLGDSALYLCASSVQGPLIYGYTFGSGTRLTVV.

V usage is TRBV5-5 and J usage is TRBJ1-4; 8 nucleotides line up with TRBD1. Germline CDR1 and CDR2: SGHKS and YYEKEE (reference sequence). The CDR3 consists of 16 residues. J gave up 7 bases and V 0 bases, and 8 bases lay outside the gene matches. CDR3 DNA: TGTGCCAGCAGCTTGGAGGCAGGGGGCGCTTTTGAAAAACTGTTTTTT. Amino acids: CASSLEAGGAFEKLFF.

The gene calls are TRBV5-3 and TRBJ2-1, with D tentatively TRBD1 (6 bases). TRBV5-3 is noted as an ORF with a role that remains uncertain. CDR3 length: 14 amino acids. Trimming shortened V by 0 bases and J by 15 bases, and 19 bases separated the two germline ends. The CDR3 nucleotides are TGTGCCAGAAGCTTGGACCCTGGGGCCCAGGGGCCGTTCTTC. Translated: CARSLDPGAQGPFF.

CDR3 loop: CASAPSRDRGNEQYF. As DNA, the CDR3 is TGTGCCAGCGCCCCTTCGAGGGACAGGGGGAACGAGCAGTACTTC. The genes are TRBV7-3 and TRBJ2-7; 11 bases agree with TRBD1. The V gene end was trimmed by 8 bases and the J gene end by 5 bases; junction bases not matched to a gene: 11. CDR3 length: 15 amino acids. CDR1 and CDR2 from the germline V gene are SGHTA and FQGTGA.

The CDR3 loop is CASSSAGGWGPLANNEQFF. CDR3 sequence (DNA): TGTGCCAGCAGCTCGGCCGGTGGGTGGGGACCTCTAGCCAACAATGAGCAGTTCTTC. The chain joins TRBV11-2 to TRBJ2-1; D might be TRBD1 or TRBD2, each matching 5 bases. V was cut by 4 bases and J by 5 bases, with 27 bases left in between. The germline CDR1 and CDR2 sequences are SGHAT and FQNNGV. There are 19 residues in the CDR3.

CDR3: CASSPGLFGAGGGYTF. CDR3 bases: TGTGCCAGCTCACCGGGTCTTTTTGGGGCAGGAGGCGGCTACACCTTC. This rearrangement joins TRBV18 to TRBJ1-2; D perhaps matches TRBD1 (5 bases). CDR1 is KGHSH and CDR2 is LQKENI in the germline V gene. The CDR3 has 16 amino acids. The germline V and J ends were trimmed by 3 bases and 8 bases, with 22 bases remaining between them.

The rearrangement joins TRBV4-1 to TRBJ2-5; 7 nucleotides agree with TRBD2. In germline, CDR1 is MGHRA, CDR2 YSYEKL. The trim removed 4 bases at V and 7 bases at J, leaving 9 bases unmatched. The CDR3 loop spans 14 amino acids. The CDR3 bases are TGCGCCAGCAGCCCCCCCGGGGGGTCCGGGACCCAGTACTTC. This translates into CASSPPGGSGTQYF.

This clone has a single count. The chain carries TRBV11-2 and TRBJ2-5, with D perhaps matching TRBD1 or TRBD2 (6 bases each). The CDR3 sequence is 13 residues long. V was shortened by 5 bases and J by 4 bases, with 11 bases between the two germline ends. Germline values: CDR1 SGHAT, CDR2 FQNNGV. The CDR3 nucleotides are TGTGCCAGCAGCCGACGGGGGCCAGAGACCCAGTACTTC. This translates into CASSRRGPETQYF.

This clone was picked up one time. The chain carries TRBV10-3 and TRBJ2-7, with D perhaps matching TRBD2 (6 bases). The CDR3 spans 12 residues. Trimming took 10 bases from V and 0 from J, leaving 10 bases between them. Germline assignment: CDR1 ENHRY and CDR2 SYGVKD. The DNA for the CDR3 is TGTGCCACGGGACTTGGCTCCTACGAGCAGTACTTC. Its translation is CATGLGSYEQYF.

The chain links TRBV2 to TRBJ1-1; 7 positions match TRBD1. V trimming: 4 bases; J trimming: 4 bases; junction bases outside the gene matches: 6. CDR1 and CDR2 (germline): SNHLY, FYNNEI. The CDR3 runs 14 residues. The DNA of the CDR3 is TGTGCCAGCAGTGGGGACAGTCAGGGCACTGAAGCTTTCTTT. Amino acids: CASSGDSQGTEAFF.

About this clone: One junction end does not reproduce the germline sequence, and a read error may be involved. The chain joins TRBV6-5 to TRBJ2-1; no definite D call. The CDR3 covers 12 residues. CDR1 and CDR2 from the germline V gene are MNHEY and SVGAGI. CDR3 in DNA: TGTGCCAGCAGTTACTCCAACAATGAGCAGTTCTTC. This gives the protein CASSYSNNEQFF.

This chain links TRBV7-2 with TRBJ1-1, with D possibly being TRBD1 (6 bases). V lost 3 bases to trimming and J lost 0 bases, with 17 bases between them. This CDR3 comprises 17 residues. The germline gives CDR1 SGHTA, CDR2 FQGNSA. The CDR3 DNA is TGTGCCAGCAGCTTTACAGGATTAACAGGGATGAACACTGAAGCTTTCTTT. This encodes CASSFTGLTGMNTEAFF.

The chain employs TRBV2 and TRBJ2-5, with D hard to call. The germline gives CDR1 SNHLY, CDR2 FYNNEI. The CDR3 consists of 13 residues. Trimming took 2 bases from V and 3 from J, leaving 7 bases between them. CDR3 sequence: CASSERRKETQYF. CDR3 coding DNA: TGTGCCAGCAGTGAACGCAGGAAAGAGACCCAGTACTTC.

The chain couples TRBV15 to TRBJ1-1, with no clear D. The V gene lost 0 bases and the J gene lost 14 bases, with 16 bases spanning the gap. CDR3 length: 13 residues. Looked up from germline, CDR1 is LNHNV and CDR2 is YYDKDF (reference sequence). The CDR3: CATSRDDVAAAFF. CDR3 DNA sequence: TGTGCCACCAGCAGAGATGATGTGGCCGCTGCGTTCTTT.

The chain employs TRBV2 and TRBJ1-4, with 10 nucleotides matching TRBD1. CDR3 length: 14 residues. V gave up 6 bases and J gave up 7 bases; unmatched junction bases: 5. Germline values: CDR1 SNHLY, CDR2 FYNNEI. The CDR3 loop is CASSWTGGGEKLFF. CDR3 sequence (DNA): TGTGCCAGCAGCTGGACAGGGGGTGGTGAAAAACTGTTTTTT.

The chain carries TRBV6-5 and TRBJ2-7, with D possibly matching TRBD1 (6 bases). The CDR3 runs to 14 residues. Trimming removed 6 bases from V and 2 bases from J, with 14 bases in between. Per germline, CDR1 MNHEY and CDR2 SVGAGI. DNA of the CDR3: TGTGCCAGCAGCCGGGACAACGAGCCCTACGAGCAGTACTTC. Protein sequence: CASSRDNEPYEQYF.

The chain couples TRBV5-6 to TRBJ2-5, with D possibly being TRBD1 or TRBD2 (5 bases each). This CDR3 contains 14 residues. V lost 4 bases, J lost 2 bases, and 12 bases lay in between. From germline, CDR1 is SGHDT and CDR2 YYEEEE. The CDR3 nucleotides are TGTGCCAGCAGCCGGGCAGGGAGACAAGAGACCCAGTACTTC. Translated, it gives CASSRAGRQETQYF.

V is TRBV5-1 and J is TRBJ1-2; D is perhaps TRBD1 (5 bases). Per the germline V gene, CDR1 is SGHRS and CDR2 is YFSETQ. The CDR3 runs to 13 residues. The V end lost 0 bases, the J end lost 7 bases, and 10 bases lay between the germline ends. This chain's CDR3 is CASSLEAGSGYTF. In DNA form, the CDR3 reads TGCGCCAGCAGCTTGGAGGCAGGGTCTGGCTACACCTTC.

This chain connects TRBV5-1 to TRBJ2-5, with 11 bases lining up with TRBD1. The trim removed 4 bases at V and 0 bases at J, leaving 5 bases unmatched. Germline V gene lookup returns CDR1 SGHRS and CDR2 YFSETQ. There are 16 residues in the CDR3. The CDR3 protein is CASSGGTGGYQETQYF. CDR3 in DNA: TGCGCCAGCAGCGGAGGGACAGGGGGGTACCAAGAGACCCAGTACTTC.

This rearrangement joins TRBV5-5 to TRBJ2-3, with 7 bases aligning to TRBD1. CDR3 length: 19 residues. Germline V lookup: CDR1 SGHKS, CDR2 YYEKEE (reference sequence). V was pared by 6 bases and J by 2 bases, with 21 bases of the junction left unmatched. CDR3 protein: CASMTNMKRDSFSTDTQYF. The CDR3 DNA sequence: TGTGCCAGCATGACAAATATGAAACGGGACAGCTTTTCCACAGATACGCAGTATTTT. The full variable domain, in which reference TRBV5-5 and TRBJ2-3 provide the parts outside the CDR3, is DAGVTQSPTHLIKTRGQQVTLRCSPISGHKSVSWYQQVLGQGPQFIFQYYEKEERGRGNFPDRFSARQFPNYSSELNVNALLLGDSALYLCASMTNMKRDSFSTDTQYFGPGTRLTVL.

This chain links TRBV27 with TRBJ2-1; D might be TRBD1 or TRBD2, each matching 5 bases. V was cut by 8 bases and J by 5 bases, with 16 bases left in between. The CDR3 covers 14 residues. The germline CDR1 and CDR2 sequences are MNHEY and SMNVEV (reference sequence). DNA of the CDR3: TGTGCCAGCTTAGGAATCCGGGGCCACAATGAGCAGTTCTTC. Translating it yields CASLGIRGHNEQFF.

The chain joins TRBV6-6 to TRBJ1-5; D remains ambiguous. The germline gives CDR1 MNHNY, CDR2 SVGAGI (reference sequence). The CDR3 has 12 amino acids. This CDR3 reads CAGRTGNQPQHF. CDR3 bases: TGTGCTGGCAGGACTGGCAATCAGCCCCAGCATTTT.

The V gene is TRBV9, the J gene TRBJ1-2; D uncertain. This CDR3 spans 13 amino acids. Deletions cut 2 bases from V and 4 bases from J, with 9 bases between. Looked up from germline, CDR1 is SGDLS and CDR2 is YYNGEE. The CDR3 coding sequence is TGTGCCAGCAGCGTCGACACCGCCTATGGCTACACCTTC. Translation gives CASSVDTAYGYTF.

V and J are TRBV19 and TRBJ2-6; 7 bases are shared with TRBD1. The CDR3 loop spans 16 amino acids. Germline V gene lookup returns CDR1 LNHDA and CDR2 SQIVND (reference sequence). V was clipped by 8 bases and J by 0 bases; unmatched bases: 7. CDR3 region: CASSGQPDSGANVLTF. As DNA, the CDR3 is TGTGCCAGTTCGGGACAGCCAGACTCTGGGGCCAACGTCCTGACTTTC. The complete variable domain, with remaining parts taken from reference TRBV19 and TRBJ2-6, reads DGGITQSPKYLFRKEGQNVTLSCEQNLNHDAMYWYRQDPGQGLRLIYYSQIVNDFQKGDIAEGYSVSREKKESFPLTVTSAQKNPTAFYLCASSGQPDSGANVLTFGAGSRLTVL.

The J gene is TRBJ2-3, the V gene TRBV2, with a possible D match to TRBD2 (5 bases). The CDR3 contains 17 residues. Germline values: CDR1 SNHLY, CDR2 FYNNEI. Trimming shortened V by 7 bases and J by 1 base, and 21 bases separated the two germline ends. The CDR3 loop is CASTELVREYGTDTQYF. In DNA, the CDR3 is TGTGCCAGCACCGAACTCGTTAGGGAGTATGGCACAGATACGCAGTATTTT. The full variable domain, its missing parts supplied by reference TRBV2 and TRBJ2-3, is EPEVTQTPSHQVTQMGQEVILRCVPISNHLYFYWYRQILGQKVEFLVSFYNNEISEKSEIFDDQFSVERPDGSNFTLKIRSTKLEDSAMYFCASTELVREYGTDTQYFGPGTRLTVL.

CDR3 in amino acids: CAWATDSNQPQHF. In nucleotides, the CDR3 is TGTGCCTGGGCGACAGATAGCAATCAGCCCCAGCATTTT. The V call is TRBV30, the J call TRBJ1-5; D possibly corresponds to TRBD1 (5 bases). CDR3 size: 13 residues. Germline lookup yields CDR1 GTSNPN and CDR2 SVGIG (reference sequence). V was pared by 5 bases and J by 0 bases, with 8 bases between. Drawing the rest from reference TRBV30 and TRBJ1-5, the complete variable domain is SQTIHQWPATLVQPVGSPLSLECTVEGTSNPNLYWYRQAAGRGLQLLFYSVGIGQISSEVPQNLSASRPQDRQFILSSKKLLLSDSGFYLCAWATDSNQPQHFGDGTRLSIL.

This chain uses TRBV6-5 with TRBJ2-7, with D possibly TRBD1 on 5 matching bases. Per the germline V gene, CDR1 is MNHEY and CDR2 is SVGAGI. The CDR3 is 14 residues long. Trimming shortened V by 8 bases and J by 0 bases, and 14 bases separated the two germline ends. CDR3 nucleotide sequence: TGTGCCAGCGGATTACAGGATCCCTCCTACGAGCAGTACTTC. Its protein product is CASGLQDPSYEQYF.

Written as DNA, the CDR3 is TGTGCCAGCAGTGAATACAGCACCTTCAAAGAGACCCAGTACTTC. Translated, it gives CASSEYSTFKETQYF. This rearrangement joins TRBV6-1 to TRBJ2-5, with D unclear. This CDR3 comprises 15 residues. V was pared by 2 bases and J by 3 bases, with 13 bases between. Germline CDR1 and CDR2: MNHNS and SASEGT.

In its sample, this clone was seen a few times. J is TRBJ2-2 and V is TRBV7-6; 8 bases are shared with TRBD2. There are 15 residues in the CDR3. J lost 4 bases, V lost 1 base, and 2 bases had no gene match. Germline V gene sequence: CDR1 SGHVS, CDR2 FNYEAQ. The CDR3 here is CASSLGLAGTGELFF. The CDR3 bases are TGTGCCAGCAGCTTAGGGCTAGCGGGCACCGGGGAGCTGTTTTTT.